This entry is about one TCR beta chain. It lacks a known antigen. No much larger clone exists at a distance of one base, and base qualities are not known. The treatment or condition label, read with the paper, signifies: some 19 received Ad26.COV2.S at low or high dose, single or two shots; about 5 received placebo; per-sample allocation not given. For vaccine and placebo recipients, the sequenced repertoires came from samples collected on day 63 after the first injection. Between 29 July and 7 August 2020, Cohort 1b enrolled approximately 26 adults aged 18-55 years at one site in Boston, USA. As a vaccine, Ad26.COV2.S was a replication-incompetent adenovirus type 26 vector that expressed a prefusion-stabilized SARS-CoV-2 spike protein derived from the original Wuhan strain. TCRbeta CDR3 regions were sequenced with the immunoSEQ Assay. After extraction, genomic DNA underwent amplification by bias-controlled multiplex PCR, followed by high-throughput sequencing. In the source study's methods: To quantify the absolute abundance of every unique TCRbeta CDR3 region, sequences were collapsed and filtered. T cell fraction was estimated by normalizing TCRbeta template counts to usable DNA, which was measured by amplifying reference genes present in all nucleated cells. Repertoire TCRs were annotated as SARS-CoV-2-specific when V gene, CDR3 amino acid sequence and J gene were exactly matched to a known reactive TCR set. The reference SARS-CoV-2 TCR set was obtained from MIRA and was filtered for enrichment in COVID-19-positive ImmuneCODE repertoires, whereby public or cross-reactive TCRs were removed. Using the MIRA antigens, annotated TCRs were further analysed by specific ORF or by position within an ORF. Breadth was defined as annotated unique rearrangements over total unique productive rearrangements; depth was the summed frequency of those rearrangements. Two-sided Wilcoxon rank-sum tests were used to compare TCR breadth between groups. What TCRdb holds here is the immuneACCESS table cut down to in-frame rearrangements. Part of the clones is not present; checked against another copy, under half of the missing clones reflect an unresolved V gene, and the others are unexplained. For V, J and clone size, that table is used; D and trimming come from the DNA. The sample has about 280,000 clones on record, around 87% of them singletons. Less than 3.5% of the sample is held by the ten biggest clonotypes.

V lost 4 bases and J lost 4 bases, and the count of bases not matched to a germline gene is 8. Its CDR3 holds 15 amino acids, cysteine through phenylalanine. The read is trimmed to its CDR3 DNA, 45 bases read in frame from base 1. From the germline V gene, CDR1 is SGHAT and CDR2 is FQNNGV. The sample belongs to a study of Ad26.COV2.S vaccination and SARS-CoV-2 variants (dated by TCRdb to the early 2020s). Notes on the research overall: Donors in the vaccine arm were drawn from COV1001, a multicentre, randomized, double-blind, placebo-controlled phase I-IIa trial testing Ad26.COV2.S in healthy adults. Ad26.COV2.S was administered intramuscularly at a dose of 5x10^10 or 1x10^11 viral particles, either as one shot or as two shots given 56 days apart. TCRbeta repertoire sequencing was used to assess the specificity and breadth of SARS-CoV-2-reactive T cell receptors after Ad26.COV2.S vaccination. A total of 32 samples were included in the TCR-sequenced set, comprising some 20 Ad26.COV2.S vaccine recipients, 5 placebo recipients and 8 SARS-CoV-2 convalescent individuals. Participants in the trial were split at random into five groups of five each, receiving low-dose or high-dose Ad26.COV2.S once or twice, or else placebo on both occasions. Throughout the experiments and outcome assessment, investigators stayed blinded to trial group allocation. The paper's findings and limits, for the study overall: After vaccination, spike-specific CD8+ and CD4+ T cell responses were reported to show substantial breadth. The study lacked the statistical power to compare responses across vaccine doses or regimens. The authors noted that total T cell responses may have been underestimated by the TCR breadth and depth analyses. Spike-specific TCR breadth was higher in Ad26.COV2.S recipients than in placebo recipients (P = 0.0014). Vaccine and placebo recipients had similar non-spike TCR breadth, a finding consistent with the vaccine containing only spike.

Sequencing was performed on peripheral blood, taken in a trial of Ad26.COV2.S vaccine versus placebo. This chain joins TRBV11-2 to TRBJ2-5; 8 nucleotides in the junction match TRBD2. The sequence derives from a person aged 18-60 years who received the Ad26.COV2.S COVID-19 vaccine or a placebo. The CDR3 reads as follows: CASSSTGGWTETQYF. The DNA sequence reads TGTGCCAGCAGCTCCACGGGGGGGTGGACAGAGACCCAGTACTTC.